This is a list of T cell receptor beta chains from one sample in a study of Ad26.COV2.S vaccination and SARS-CoV-2 variants. Generated by immunoSEQ multiplex PCR, the TCRdb table keeps only in-frame clones and is missing some. The data show 320,000 or so clones, roughly 88% seen once. The sequencing here drew on peripheral blood, taken in a trial of Ad26.COV2.S vaccine versus placebo. Receptor source: a person aged 18 to 65 who received the Ad26.COV2.S COVID-19 vaccine or a placebo. CDR3s include the opening cysteine and the closing phenylalanine or tryptophan. A D gene is named only where the DNA matches it firmly. Only part of the rows carry a size: once, few, many, or a class if the clone is expanded.

j_gene,v_gene,d_gene,abundance,CDR3aa,CDR3nt
TRBJ2-1,TRBV18,TRBD1,.,CASWGQSSYNEQFF,TGTGCCAGCTGGGGACAGAGCAGCTACAATGAGCAGTTCTTC
TRBJ1-5,TRBV1,.,.,CTSSLSRDRWRSQHF,TGCACCAGCAGCCTAAGCCGGGACAGGTGGAGGTCCCAGCATTTT
TRBJ1-4,TRBV19,.,.,CASSYRETTNEKLFF,TGTGCCAGTAGCTACAGGGAAACAACTAATGAAAAACTGTTTTTT
TRBJ2-3,TRBV6-5,.,.,CASSPTGDTQYF,TGTGCCAGCAGTCCCACGGGGGATACGCAGTATTTT
TRBJ1-5,TRBV5-5,TRBD1,once,CASSQGQLSNQPQHF,TGTGCCAGCAGCCAGGGACAGCTTAGCAATCAGCCCCAGCATTTT
TRBJ2-6,TRBV27,.,.,CASSLVGAPGANVLTF,TGTGCCAGCAGTTTGGTGGGGGCGCCTGGGGCCAACGTCCTGACTTTC
TRBJ2-1,TRBV13,TRBD2,few,CASSSAAGLKANEQFF,TGTGCCAGCAGCTCTGCCGCGGGACTAAAGGCGAATGAGCAGTTCTTC
TRBJ1-4,TRBV7-8,.,.,CASSPPSGLEEKLFF,TGTGCCAGCAGCCCCCCGAGTGGGTTGGAGGAAAAACTGTTTTTT
TRBJ1-1,TRBV12-3/TRBV12-4,.,.,CASSFRGRGEAFF,TGTGCCAGCAGTTTCAGGGGACGGGGTGAAGCTTTCTTT
TRBJ2-1,TRBV10-3,.,once,CAISDFGGDEQFF,TGTGCCATCAGTGATTTTGGGGGCGATGAGCAGTTCTTC
TRBJ2-5,TRBV13,TRBD2,.,CASSPHLLAGQETQYF,TGTGCCAGCAGCCCCCACCTACTAGCGGGGCAAGAGACCCAGTACTTC
TRBJ2-5,TRBV12-5,.,.,CASGLDGIQETQYF,TGTGCTAGTGGTTTGGACGGGATCCAAGAGACCCAGTACTTC
TRBJ1-1,TRBV2,TRBD1,once,CASSTGVVTEAFF,TGTGCCAGCAGCACAGGGGTGGTAACTGAAGCTTTCTTT
TRBJ1-1,TRBV13,.,.,CASSPRRGGFWNTEAFF,TGTGCCAGCAGCCCTCGGAGGGGCGGGTTTTGGAACACTGAAGCTTTCTTT
TRBJ2-4,TRBV5-4,.,.,CASSLGLSLQYF,TGTGCCAGCAGCCTCGGATTATCGCTTCAGTACTTC
TRBJ2-3,TRBV3-1/TRBV3-2,TRBD2,.,CASSPFLAGAADTQYF,TGTGCCAGCAGTCCTTTTCTAGCGGGGGCGGCAGATACGCAGTATTTT
TRBJ1-3,TRBV28,.,.,CASSDGARGTGNTIYF,TGTGCCAGCAGTGACGGGGCCAGGGGCACAGGAAACACCATATATTTT
TRBJ1-1,TRBV7-9,.,.,CASSPGRPLMNTEAFF,TGTGCCAGCAGCCCGGGACGGCCTTTGATGAACACTGAAGCTTTCTTT
TRBJ2-3,TRBV4-2,.,.,CASSQDHIGSTDTQYF,TGTGCCAGCAGCCAAGATCATATTGGGAGCACAGATACGCAGTATTTT